Listed here are 28 T cell receptor beta chains from one sample, sequenced in a study of blood T cells in healthy people across ages. A second about 7 to 12 cycle PCR used barcoded and J-beta primers. MiXCR, applied by TCRdb to the 5' RACE reads, yields one record per CDR3 protein. Seen here are about 900,000 distinct CDR3 sequences, approximately 65% observed once, and the top ten hold roughly 25%. Sequenced: blood. The receptor set was obtained from a man aged 25-45 years in good health.

The V call is TRBV5-6, the J call TRBJ1-2, with unresolved D. The germline V gene has CDR1 SGHDT and CDR2 YYEEEE. The CDR3 has 16 residues. V dropped 0 bases and J dropped 5 bases, with 17 bases sitting between them. This CDR3 reads CASSLGLELSGYGYTF. The CDR3 region has the DNA TGTGCCAGCAGCTTGGGTCTGGAACTGAGCGGGTATGGCTACACCTTC. The full variable domain, in which reference TRBV5-6 and TRBJ1-2 provide the parts outside the CDR3, is DAGVTQSPTHLIKTRGQQVTLRCSPKSGHDTVSWYQQALGQGPQFIFQYYEEEERQRGNFPDRFSGHQFPNYSSELNVNALLLGDSALYLCASSLGLELSGYGYTFGSGTRLTVV.

The chain couples TRBV28 to TRBJ2-7; D might be TRBD1 or TRBD2, each matching 7 bases. The CDR3 sequence is 16 residues long. With 5 bases removed from V and 3 bases from J, the gap between germline ends came to 20 bases. Germline assignment: CDR1 MDHEN and CDR2 SYDVKM. The CDR3 protein is CASSLLTSGTVYEQYF. The CDR3 bases are TGTGCCAGCAGTCTCCTAACAAGCGGGACAGTCTACGAGCAGTACTTC.

This chain connects TRBV5-1 to TRBJ2-3; 7 bases match TRBD2. V was pared by 0 bases and J by 6 bases, with 10 bases of the junction left unmatched. The CDR3 totals 16 residues. Germline CDR1 SGHRS, CDR2 YFSETQ. The CDR3: CASSLGPSGPRDTQYF. The CDR3 DNA reads TGCGCCAGCAGCTTGGGACCTAGCGGCCCTCGGGATACGCAGTATTTT.

The V gene is TRBV13, the J gene TRBJ1-6; the match to TRBD1 covers 7 bases. From germline, CDR1 is PRHDT and CDR2 FYEKMQ (reference sequence). J gave up 8 bases and V 5 bases, and 9 bases lay outside the gene matches. The CDR3 sequence is 15 residues long. The CDR3 DNA reads as TGTGCCAGCAGCCGACAGACAGGGAATGATTCACCCCTCCACTTT. Translation: CASSRQTGNDSPLHF.

A few counts support this clonotype. CDR3 residues: CASSPRAYTDTQYF. CDR3 nucleotide sequence: TGTGCCAGCAGTCCCCGGGCTTACACAGATACGCAGTATTTT. The chain combines TRBV7-8 with TRBJ2-3; D remains unclear. Per the germline V gene, CDR1 is SGHVS and CDR2 is FQNEAQ. The V end was cut by 6 bases, the J end by 2 bases, with 12 bases between. The CDR3 length is 14 residues.

This chain connects TRBV20-1 to TRBJ2-3, with D perhaps matching TRBD1 or TRBD2 (6 bases each). Deletions cut 3 bases from V and 4 bases from J, with 11 bases between. Germline V lookup: CDR1 DFQATT, CDR2 SNEGSKA (reference sequence). This CDR3 spans 13 amino acids. DNA of the CDR3: TGCAGTGCTAGTCCGGAGGGGGCAGATACGCAGTATTTT. As protein: CSASPEGADTQYF.

J is TRBJ2-5 and V is TRBV24-1, with 8 positions matching TRBD1. Germline V CDR1 and CDR2: KGHDR, SFDVKD. V lost 9 bases to trimming and J lost 4 bases; unmatched junction nucleotides: 3. The CDR3 is 12 amino acids. Written as DNA, the CDR3 is TGTGCCACCGGACAGGGAACAGAGACCCAGTACTTC. It translates to CATGQGTETQYF.

The chain combines TRBV3-1 with TRBJ2-2; tentative D call: TRBD2 (6 bases). Germline CDR1 is LGHDT and CDR2 is YNNKEL (reference sequence). Trimming took off 4 bases at V and 3 bases at J, with 15 bases between the two ends. The CDR3 spans 16 residues. CDR3 nucleotides: TGTGCCAGCAGCCTTAGACACGGGACTTACACCGGGGAGCTGTTTTTT. It specifies CASSLRHGTYTGELFF.

Regarding this clonotype: One end of the junction varies from germline; a read error may be responsible. The rearrangement links TRBV6-2 or TRBV6-3 to TRBJ2-4; possibly TRBD1 for D (6 bases). This CDR3 region has 13 residues. Germline CDR1 and CDR2: MNHEY and SVGEGT. CDR3 residues: CAGSVGAWNIQYF. The CDR3 nucleotides read TGTGCCGGCAGTGTGGGGGCCTGGAACATTCAGTACTTC.

The chain couples TRBV7-9 to TRBJ2-7; no clear D gene. V lost 5 bases and J 3 bases, leaving 14 bases between the germline ends. Germline V CDR1 and CDR2: SEHNR, FQNEAQ (reference sequence). The CDR3 is 14 residues long. The CDR3 DNA reads as TGTGCCAGCAGCCCGAAGACTGATTTCTACGAGCAGTACTTC. It specifies CASSPKTDFYEQYF.

V usage is TRBV29-1 and J usage is TRBJ2-1; TRBD1 agrees at 7 bases. This CDR3 region has 14 residues. Germline V CDR1 and CDR2: SQVTM, ANQGSEA. The junction had 15 bases not matched to a gene; V was cut back by 6 bases and J by 10 bases. CDR3 sequence: CSVTRDSSSYEQFF. DNA for the CDR3: TGCAGCGTCACCCGGGACAGCTCATCCTACGAGCAGTTCTTC.

This clonotype was seen more than once but under ten times. The V gene is TRBV7-9, the J gene TRBJ1-2; D gene ambiguous. The V gene lost 1 base and the J gene lost 11 bases, with 11 bases spanning the gap. CDR1 and CDR2 from the germline V gene are SEHNR and FQNEAQ (reference sequence). The CDR3 is 12 residues long. As DNA, the CDR3 is TGTGCCAGCAGCTTAGTTGGAGGCGAGTACACCTTC. It specifies CASSLVGGEYTF.

This clonotype has more than one count but fewer than ten. The gene calls are TRBV12-3 or TRBV12-4 and TRBJ2-7, with TRBD1 matching over 11 bases. After removal of 5 bases from V and 2 bases from J, the junction contained 5 bases not matched to a gene. The CDR3 has 15 amino acids. CDR3 bases: TGTGCCAGCAGTCGCCGGGACAGGGGGACCTACGAGCAGTACTTC. This sequence encodes CASSRRDRGTYEQYF.

The CDR3 sequence: CASSSGTRAGELFF. The CDR3 nucleotides read TGTGCCAGCAGTTCCGGGACTAGGGCCGGGGAGCTGTTTTTT. The chain is built from TRBV2 and TRBJ2-2; 8 positions match TRBD2. Trimming cost V 5 bases and J 6 bases; bases outside gene matches: 5. The CDR3 has 14 amino acids. Germline V lookup: CDR1 SNHLY, CDR2 FYNNEI.

This clonotype appeared once. This chain connects TRBV20-1 to TRBJ2-3; 8 positions agree with TRBD1. V gave up 3 bases and J gave up 5 bases; unmatched junction bases: 7. This CDR3 is built from 14 residues. CDR1 DFQATT and CDR2 SNEGSKA come from the germline V gene (reference sequence). The CDR3 DNA follows: TGCAGTGCTAGCGGGACAGGAGGACGAGATACGCAGTATTTT. Translating gives CSASGTGGRDTQYF.

The chain carries TRBV15 and TRBJ2-1, with a possible D match to TRBD1 (5 bases). The germline CDR1 and CDR2 sequences are LNHNV and YYDKDF (reference sequence). CDR3 length: 16 amino acids. Trimming pared 5 bases from V and 0 bases from J, leaving 14 bases between. DNA of the CDR3: TGTGCCACCAGCCTTAAGGGGCCTGGCTCCTACAATGAGCAGTTCTTC. Encoded protein: CATSLKGPGSYNEQFF.

This clonotype was seen more than once but under ten times. The CDR3, as DNA: TGCGCCAGCAGCTTGGGCGCTAGTGCGTGGAATGAGCAGTTCTTC. This encodes CASSLGASAWNEQFF. This chain links TRBV5-1 with TRBJ2-1; D not certain. Per the germline V gene, CDR1 is SGHRS and CDR2 is YFSETQ. This CDR3 has 15 amino acids. V lost 0 bases to trimming and J lost 7 bases, with 14 bases between them.

The chain joins TRBV7-3 to TRBJ2-4; 13 bases agree with TRBD2. The J call may not be correct, given that the DNA end is closer to TRBJ2-7. Germline CDR1 is SGHTA and CDR2 is FQGTGA. The CDR3 totals 18 residues. The CDR3 here is CASSLMGGLAGTAYEQYF. CDR3 nucleotides: TGTGCCAGCAGCTTAATGGGGGGACTAGCGGGAACCGCCTACGAGCAGTACTTC.

This chain uses TRBV12-3 or TRBV12-4 with TRBJ1-6; D not certain. CDR3 length equals 14 residues. Between the trimmed V and J ends, which lost 7 bases and 5 bases, there was a span of 12 bases. CDR3 residues: CASTPRGNNSPLHF. As DNA, the CDR3 is TGTGCCAGCACCCCACGTGGGAATAATTCACCCCTCCACTTT.

The genes are TRBV29-1 and TRBJ2-2, with 7 bases identical to TRBD1. Per germline, CDR1 SQVTM and CDR2 ANQGSEA. Trimming at V came to 4 bases and at J to 0 bases, leaving 11 bases not matched to a gene. CDR3 length: 17 residues. The CDR3 DNA sequence: TGCAGCGTTGCTATTGGACAGGAGTATGCGAACACCGGGGAGCTGTTTTTT. Translation: CSVAIGQEYANTGELFF.

The chain recombines TRBV29-1 with TRBJ2-3, with 7 bases aligning to TRBD2. V shed 3 bases and J 5 bases; nucleotides not matched to a gene: 5. Germline CDR1 reads SQVTM; CDR2 reads ANQGSEA. This CDR3 is built from 13 residues. The CDR3 bases are TGCAGCGTTGAGCGGGGGAAGCAAGATACGCAGTATTTT. Protein: CSVERGKQDTQYF.

This chain connects TRBV3-1 to TRBJ2-1; a weak D match, TRBD2 (5 bases). The germline V gene has CDR1 LGHDT and CDR2 YNNKEL (reference sequence). The CDR3 has 16 residues. Trimming removed 4 bases from V and 1 base from J, with 14 bases in between. The CDR3 region is CASSPLIGESYNEQFF. The DNA for the CDR3 is TGTGCCAGCAGCCCTCTGATCGGGGAGTCCTACAATGAGCAGTTCTTC.

This clonotype was found a few times. The rearrangement uses TRBV7-2 and TRBJ1-5; tentatively, D is TRBD1 (5 bases). Trimming took 0 bases from V and 2 from J, leaving 8 bases between them. There are 15 residues in the CDR3. Germline CDR1 SGHTA, CDR2 FQGNSA. The CDR3 loop is CASSLAQGGNQPQHF. DNA of the CDR3: TGTGCCAGCAGCTTAGCGCAGGGCGGCAATCAGCCCCAGCATTTT.

The chain combines TRBV7-2 with TRBJ1-6; no firm D call. The V end lost 4 bases, the J end lost 6 bases, and 4 bases lay between the germline ends. Germline CDR1 is SGHTA and CDR2 is FQGNSA. This CDR3 is 12 amino acids long. The CDR3 loop is CASSYLNSPLHF. The CDR3 nucleotides are TGTGCCAGCAGCTACCTTAATTCACCCCTCCACTTT.

This clonotype appeared a single time. The chain joins TRBV6-6 to TRBJ2-5, with D unclear. This CDR3 region has 15 residues. Germline CDR1 and CDR2: MNHNY and SVGAGI (reference sequence). V was shortened by 6 bases and J by 1 base, with 15 bases between the two germline ends. In DNA, the CDR3 is TGTGCCAGCAGCCCGTTTGTCAGCCCCCAAGAGACCCAGTACTTC. The encoded protein is CASSPFVSPQETQYF.

The genes are TRBV5-1 and TRBJ2-7; D gene unclear. This CDR3 comprises 15 residues. Trimming pared 1 base from V and 2 bases from J, leaving 13 bases between. CDR1 and CDR2 from the germline V gene are SGHRS and YFSETQ. CDR3 nucleotides: TGCGCCAGCAGCTTGTCCGGATATGGAACCTACGAGCAGTACTTC. This sequence encodes CASSLSGYGTYEQYF. Filled out from reference TRBV5-1 and TRBJ2-7, the complete variable domain reads KAGVTQTPRYLIKTRGQQVTLSCSPISGHRSVSWYQQTPGQGLQFLFEYFSETQRNKGNFPGRFSGRQFSNSRSEMNVSTLELGDSALYLCASSLSGYGTYEQYFGPGTRLTVT.

The CDR3 loop reads CASSSLMGRGRFDQETQYF. In DNA form, the CDR3 reads TGTGCCAGCAGCTCCCTGATGGGAAGGGGGCGCTTCGACCAAGAGACCCAGTACTTC. This chain uses TRBV7-6 with TRBJ2-5; 7 bases align to TRBD1. This CDR3 is built from 19 residues. Trimming removed 4 bases from V and 0 bases from J; junction bases left unmatched: 17. The germline CDR1 and CDR2 sequences are SGHVS and FNYEAQ.

This CDR3 is CASSFLGLSENIQYF. The CDR3 DNA is TGTGCCAGCAGTTTTTTGGGTTTGTCAGAAAACATTCAGTACTTC. The chain has TRBV27 and TRBJ2-4; unclear D gene. This CDR3 has 15 residues. Germline V lookup: CDR1 MNHEY, CDR2 SMNVEV (reference sequence). Trimming took 3 bases from V and 5 from J, leaving 14 bases between them.